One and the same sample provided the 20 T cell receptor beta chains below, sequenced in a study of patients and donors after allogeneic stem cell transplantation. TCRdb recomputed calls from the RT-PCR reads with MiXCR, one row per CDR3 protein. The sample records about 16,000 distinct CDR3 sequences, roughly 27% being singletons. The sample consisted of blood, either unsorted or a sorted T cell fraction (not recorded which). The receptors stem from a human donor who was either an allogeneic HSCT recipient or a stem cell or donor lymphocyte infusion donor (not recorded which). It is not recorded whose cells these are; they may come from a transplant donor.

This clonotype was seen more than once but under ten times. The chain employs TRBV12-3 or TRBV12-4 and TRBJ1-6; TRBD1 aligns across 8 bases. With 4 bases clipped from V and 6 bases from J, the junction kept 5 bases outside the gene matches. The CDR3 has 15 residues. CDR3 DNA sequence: TGTGCCAGCAGTTGGGGCGACAGGGGTAATTCACCCCTCCACTTT. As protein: CASSWGDRGNSPLHF.

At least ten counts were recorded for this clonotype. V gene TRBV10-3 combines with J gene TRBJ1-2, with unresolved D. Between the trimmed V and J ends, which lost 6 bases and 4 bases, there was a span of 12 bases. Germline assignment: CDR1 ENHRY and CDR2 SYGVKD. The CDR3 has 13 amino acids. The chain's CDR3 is CAIREPASYGYTF. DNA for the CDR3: TGTGCCATCAGGGAACCCGCCTCCTATGGCTACACCTTC.

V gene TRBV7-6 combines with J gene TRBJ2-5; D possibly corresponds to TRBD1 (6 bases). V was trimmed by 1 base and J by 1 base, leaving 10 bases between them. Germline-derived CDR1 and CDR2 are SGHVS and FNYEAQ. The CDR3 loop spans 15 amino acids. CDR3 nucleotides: TGTGCCAGCAGCTTAGTGGGACACTCCCAAGAGACCCAGTACTTC. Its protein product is CASSLVGHSQETQYF.

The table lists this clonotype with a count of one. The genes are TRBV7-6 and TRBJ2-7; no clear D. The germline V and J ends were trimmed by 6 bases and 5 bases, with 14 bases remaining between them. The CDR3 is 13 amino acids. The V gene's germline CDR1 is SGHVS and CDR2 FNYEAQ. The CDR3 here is CASSFGTTHEQYF. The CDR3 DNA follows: TGTGCCAGCAGTTTCGGTACTACCCACGAGCAGTACTTC. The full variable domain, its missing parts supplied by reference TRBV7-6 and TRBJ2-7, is GAGVSQSPRYKVTKRGQDVALRCDPISGHVSLYWYRQALGQGPEFLTYFNYEAQQDKSGLPNDRFSAERPEGSISTLTIQRTEQRDSAMYRCASSFGTTHEQYFGPGTRLTVT.

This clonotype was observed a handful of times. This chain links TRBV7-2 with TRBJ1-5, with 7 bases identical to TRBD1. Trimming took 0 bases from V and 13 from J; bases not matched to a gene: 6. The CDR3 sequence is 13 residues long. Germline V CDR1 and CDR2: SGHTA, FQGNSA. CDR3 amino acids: CASSLARTGTQHF. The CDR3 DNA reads TGTGCCAGCAGCTTAGCCCGGACAGGAACGCAGCATTTT.

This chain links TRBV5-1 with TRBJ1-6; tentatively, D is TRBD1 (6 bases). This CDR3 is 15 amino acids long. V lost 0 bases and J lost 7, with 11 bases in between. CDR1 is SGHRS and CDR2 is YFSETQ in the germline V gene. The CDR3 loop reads CASSLEGQPNSPLHF. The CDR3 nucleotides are TGCGCCAGCAGCTTGGAAGGACAGCCGAATTCACCCCTCCACTTT.

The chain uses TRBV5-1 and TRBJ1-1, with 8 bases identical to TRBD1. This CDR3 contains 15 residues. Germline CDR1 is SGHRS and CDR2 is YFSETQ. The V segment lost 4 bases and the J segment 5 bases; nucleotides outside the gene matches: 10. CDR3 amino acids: CASSPRTGLGTEAFF. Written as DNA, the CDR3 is TGCGCCAGCAGCCCGCGGACAGGGCTGGGAACTGAAGCTTTCTTT. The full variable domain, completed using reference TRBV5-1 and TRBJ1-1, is KAGVTQTPRYLIKTRGQQVTLSCSPISGHRSVSWYQQTPGQGLQFLFEYFSETQRNKGNFPGRFSGRQFSNSRSEMNVSTLELGDSALYLCASSPRTGLGTEAFFGQGTRLTVV.

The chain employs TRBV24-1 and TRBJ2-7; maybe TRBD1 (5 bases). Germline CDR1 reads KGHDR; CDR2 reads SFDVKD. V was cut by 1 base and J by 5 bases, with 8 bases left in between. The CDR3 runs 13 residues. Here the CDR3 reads CATSDFTGNEQYF. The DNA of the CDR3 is TGTGCCACCAGTGATTTTACAGGCAACGAGCAGTACTTC.

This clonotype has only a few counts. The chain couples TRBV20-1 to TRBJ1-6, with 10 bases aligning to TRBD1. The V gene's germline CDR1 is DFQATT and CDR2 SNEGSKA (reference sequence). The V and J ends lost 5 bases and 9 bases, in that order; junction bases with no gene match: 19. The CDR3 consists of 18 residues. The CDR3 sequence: CSARTLLPSGQGGSPLHF. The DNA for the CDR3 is TGCAGTGCTCGGACCCTTCTACCCTCCGGACAGGGGGGTTCACCCCTCCACTTT.

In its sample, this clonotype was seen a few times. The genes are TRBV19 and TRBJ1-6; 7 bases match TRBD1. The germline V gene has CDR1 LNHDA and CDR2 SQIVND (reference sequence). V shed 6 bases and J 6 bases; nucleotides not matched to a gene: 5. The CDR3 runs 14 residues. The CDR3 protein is CASSGDRVNSPLHF. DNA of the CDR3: TGTGCCAGTAGCGGGGACAGAGTTAATTCACCCCTCCACTTT. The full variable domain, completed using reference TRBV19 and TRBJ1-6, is DGGITQSPKYLFRKEGQNVTLSCEQNLNHDAMYWYRQDPGQGLRLIYYSQIVNDFQKGDIAEGYSVSREKKESFPLTVTSAQKNPTAFYLCASSGDRVNSPLHFGNGTRLTVT.

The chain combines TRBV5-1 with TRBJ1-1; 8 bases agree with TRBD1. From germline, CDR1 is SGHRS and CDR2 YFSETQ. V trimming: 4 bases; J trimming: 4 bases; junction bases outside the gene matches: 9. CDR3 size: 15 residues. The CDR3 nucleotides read TGCGCCAGCAGCCTACTGCAGGGGACAGGCACTGAAGCTTTCTTT. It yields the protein CASSLLQGTGTEAFF.

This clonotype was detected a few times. Written as DNA, the CDR3 is TGTGCCAGCAGGCCGGGACTGACCTACAATGAGCAGTTCTTC. Residues: CASRPGLTYNEQFF. The rearrangement joins TRBV12-3 or TRBV12-4 to TRBJ2-1; possibly TRBD2 for D (6 bases). The germline V and J ends were trimmed by 6 bases and 2 bases, with 11 bases remaining between them. The CDR3 spans 14 residues.

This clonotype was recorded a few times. The CDR3 DNA follows: TGTGCCAGCCGATTCGACTTCTATGGCTACACCTTC. Translating it yields CASRFDFYGYTF. This chain joins TRBV28 and TRBJ1-2; no firm D call. Germline-derived CDR1 and CDR2 are MDHEN and SYDVKM. The V end lost 8 bases, the J end lost 4 bases, and 11 bases lay between the germline ends. This CDR3 region has 12 residues.

The CDR3 bases are TGTGCCAGCAGCGTAGTTGGCGACCCGATCTACGAGCAGTACTTC. Translated, it gives CASSVVGDPIYEQYF. V gene TRBV9 combines with J gene TRBJ2-7; no firm D call. Trimming took off 0 bases at V and 3 bases at J, with 13 bases between the two ends. The CDR3 runs to 15 residues. Germline V gives CDR1 SGDLS, CDR2 YYNGEE. Variable domain in full (rest from reference TRBV9 and TRBJ2-7): DSGVTQTPKHLITATGQRVTLRCSPRSGDLSVYWYQQSLDQGLQFLIQYYNGEERAKGNILERFSAQQFPDLHSELNLSSLELGDSALYFCASSVVGDPIYEQYFGPGTRLTVT.

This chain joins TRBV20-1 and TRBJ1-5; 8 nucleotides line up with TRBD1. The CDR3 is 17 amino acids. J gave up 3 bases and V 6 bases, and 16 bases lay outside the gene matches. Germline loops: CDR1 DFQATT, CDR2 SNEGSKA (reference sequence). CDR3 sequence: CSAANSRTGNLNQPQHF. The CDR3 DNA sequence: TGCAGTGCCGCCAATTCAAGGACAGGGAACCTCAATCAGCCCCAGCATTTT.

Here the CDR3 reads CAIRGTDEKLFF. The CDR3 region has the DNA TGTGCCATCAGGGGGACAGATGAAAAACTGTTTTTT. This chain links TRBV10-3 with TRBJ1-4; 7 nucleotides align to TRBD1. The CDR3 length is 12 residues. Unmatched junction bases numbered 1, after V lost 6 bases and J lost 6 bases. Germline V lookup: CDR1 ENHRY, CDR2 SYGVKD.

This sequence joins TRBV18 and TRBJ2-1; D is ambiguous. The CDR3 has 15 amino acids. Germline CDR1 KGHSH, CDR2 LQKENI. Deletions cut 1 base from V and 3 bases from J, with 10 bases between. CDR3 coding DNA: TGTGCCAGCTCACCACGAACTCGACACTACAATGAGCAGTTCTTC. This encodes CASSPRTRHYNEQFF.

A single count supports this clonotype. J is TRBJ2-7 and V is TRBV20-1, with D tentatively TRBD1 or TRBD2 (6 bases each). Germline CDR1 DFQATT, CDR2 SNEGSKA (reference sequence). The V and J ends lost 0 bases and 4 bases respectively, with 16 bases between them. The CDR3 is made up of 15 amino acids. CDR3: CSARDWRGDKYEQYF. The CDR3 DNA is TGCAGTGCTAGAGATTGGAGGGGGGATAAGTACGAGCAGTACTTC.

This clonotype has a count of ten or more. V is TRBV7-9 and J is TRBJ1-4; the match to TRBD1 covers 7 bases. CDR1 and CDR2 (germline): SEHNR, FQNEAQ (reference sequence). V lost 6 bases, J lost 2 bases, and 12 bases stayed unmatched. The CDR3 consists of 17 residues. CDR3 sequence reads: CASSLDREGGTNEKLFF. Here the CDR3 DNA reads TGTGCCAGCAGTCTAGACAGGGAAGGAGGGACTAATGAAAAACTGTTTTTT.

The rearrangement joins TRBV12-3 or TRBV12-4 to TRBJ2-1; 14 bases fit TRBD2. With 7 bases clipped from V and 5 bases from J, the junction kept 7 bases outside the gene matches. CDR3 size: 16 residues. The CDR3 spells CASKQPGLAGDNEQFF. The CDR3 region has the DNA TGTGCCAGCAAGCAACCGGGACTAGCGGGGGACAATGAGCAGTTCTTC.